These T cell receptor beta chains were read from a single sample in a study of CD8+ T cells in alopecia areata. Sequencing was performed with immunoSEQ multiplex PCR; in TCRdb, only in-frame clones are kept and a portion is missing. The sample shows 150,000 to 200,000 clones, roughly 60% of them seen only once. This material consisted of CD4+ T cells sorted from blood, taken at week 24, from a patient treated with tofacitinib. Every receptor here comes from a human donor with alopecia areata. CDR3s include the opening cysteine and the closing phenylalanine or tryptophan. A D gene is named only where the DNA matches it firmly. Not every row has a clone size; where given, it reads once, few, many or a size class.

d_gene,v_gene,len,abundance,j_gene,CDR3aa,CDR3nt
TRBD2,TRBV30,13,-,TRBJ2-2,CACSGGNTGELFF,TGTGCCTGTAGCGGGGGGAACACCGGGGAGCTGTTTTTT
-,TRBV9,14,few,TRBJ2-7,CASSVMEGSYEQYF,TGTGCCAGCAGCGTAATGGAGGGCTCCTACGAGCAGTACTTC
-,TRBV5-1,13,few,TRBJ1-5,CASRGEEGQPQHF,TGCGCCAGCAGGGGCGAAGAGGGCCAGCCCCAGCATTTT
-,TRBV4-3,14,-,TRBJ1-2,CASSQDEGDYGYTF,TGCGCCAGCAGCCAAGACGAGGGGGACTATGGCTACACCTTC
TRBD1,TRBV2,14,-,TRBJ2-7,CASSPGGLPYEQYF,TGTGCCAGCAGTCCAGGGGGCCTCCCCTACGAGCAGTACTTC
-,TRBV29-1,17,-,TRBJ2-1,CSVDLAPGPVFYNEQFF,TGCAGCGTTGATTTAGCCCCGGGCCCGGTATTCTACAATGAGCAGTTCTTC
TRBD1,TRBV5-1,14,-,TRBJ2-3,CASSPGQATDTQYF,TGCGCCAGCAGCCCCGGACAGGCCACAGATACGCAGTATTTT
-,TRBV27,12,-,TRBJ2-5,CASRVRGGAQYF,TGTGCCAGCAGAGTCCGCGGAGGGGCCCAGTACTTC
-,TRBV30,14,-,TRBJ1-5,CAWSTGNNNQPQHF,TGTGCCTGGAGTACCGGGAATAACAATCAGCCCCAGCATTTT
-,TRBV20-1,10,-,TRBJ2-5,CSAGQETQYF,TGCAGTGCTGGACAAGAGACCCAGTACTTC
-,TRBV5-6,12,few,TRBJ1-4,CASSLEEEKLFF,TGTGCCAGCAGCTTGGAGGAGGAAAAACTGTTTTTT
TRBD2,TRBV18,17,few,TRBJ2-1,CASSPPQTGGARNEQFF,TGTGCCAGCTCACCACCCCAGACGGGGGGGGCTAGGAATGAGCAGTTCTTC
-,TRBV6-6,12,-,TRBJ1-1,CASRVPNTEAFF,TGTGCCAGCAGAGTCCCGAACACTGAAGCTTTCTTT
-,TRBV19,14,few,TRBJ1-6,CASSPGQGFSPLHF,TGTGCCAGCTCCCCGGGACAAGGTTTTTCCCCCCTCCACTTT
TRBD1,TRBV6-5,13,once,TRBJ1-2,CASRQGSQYGYTF,TGTGCCAGCAGACAGGGGTCGCAATATGGCTACACCTTC
-,TRBV5-1,16,-,TRBJ2-7,CASSPGGTDRTYEQYF,TGCGCCAGCAGCCCCGGGGGGACGGACAGAACCTACGAGCAGTACTTC
-,TRBV10-3,15,-,TRBJ2-5,CAISAHDRDQETQYF,TGTGCCATCAGTGCGCATGACAGAGACCAAGAGACCCAGTACTTC
-,TRBV9,15,-,TRBJ1-6,CASSPTGRGAVPLHF,TGTGCCAGCAGCCCGACGGGACGGGGGGCCGTACCCCTCCACTTT
-,TRBV27,11,-,TRBJ1-2,CASSLLGGYTF,TGTGCCAGCTCTCTTCTGGGGGGCTACACCTTC
-,TRBV20-1,11,few,TRBJ1-1,CSARWQGAAFF,TGCAGTGCTAGATGGCAGGGCGCAGCTTTCTTT
-,TRBV6-1,14,-,TRBJ1-1,CASSPTSAGAEAFF,TGTGCCAGCAGCCCAACCTCCGCGGGTGCTGAAGCTTTCTTT
-,TRBV7-3,16,-,TRBJ2-2,CASSLIGRPNTGELFF,TGTGCCAGCAGCTTAATCGGTCGGCCGAACACCGGGGAGCTGTTTTTT
-,TRBV11-2,13,few,TRBJ2-4,CASSSGSGVGQYF,TGTGCCAGCAGCTCCGGATCGGGGGTGGGTCAGTACTTC
-,TRBV30,12,-,TRBJ1-2,CAWKGTPYGYTF,TGTGCCTGGAAAGGGACGCCGTATGGCTACACCTTC
TRBD1,TRBV30,12,-,TRBJ1-6,CAFGQGNSPLHF,TGTGCCTTCGGACAGGGTAATTCACCCCTCCACTTT
-,TRBV11-2,13,-,TRBJ2-1,CASRPHNSNEQFF,TGTGCCAGCCGCCCCCATAACAGCAATGAGCAGTTCTTC